Below, 9 T cell receptor beta chains from the same sample are listed, as sequenced in a study of shared clonotypes between healthy human individuals. Terminally differentiated effector memory CD45RA+ cells were excluded by CCR7 positive selection of CD45RO-negative cells. The repertoire was sequenced with immunoSEQ multiplex PCR; TCRdb's copy has only in-frame clones and lacks some. Among about 2.1 million clones, approximately 94% were seen once, and the ten largest hold 1.7%. Material for sequencing was naive CD8+ T cells from PBMCs. These receptors were obtained from a young man in good health. Some clones in this sample may be carry-over from other donors' samples.

V gene TRBV7-9 combines with J gene TRBJ2-7, with 13 bases aligning to TRBD2. Trimming removed 5 bases from V and 6 bases from J; junction bases left unmatched: 7. Germline assignment: CDR1 SEHNR and CDR2 FQNEAQ (reference sequence). This CDR3 contains 15 residues. The CDR3 sequence is CASSKRLAGGSEQYF. In nucleotides, the CDR3 is TGTGCCAGCAGCAAGCGACTAGCGGGAGGCAGCGAGCAGTACTTC.

The V call is TRBV9, the J call TRBJ2-1; TRBD2 agrees at 11 bases. Germline CDR1 is SGDLS and CDR2 is YYNGEE. The CDR3 has 18 amino acids. The junction had 14 bases not matched to a gene; V was cut back by 2 bases and J by 7 bases. Written as DNA, the CDR3 is TGTGCCAGCAGCGTTAACCCGGGACTAGCGGCACCATCGAATGAGCAGTTCTTC. This translates into CASSVNPGLAAPSNEQFF.

The chain combines TRBV9 with TRBJ2-1; TRBD2 matches 9 bases. With V trimmed by 3 bases and J by 2 bases, 6 bases remained unmatched. This CDR3 spans 16 amino acids. CDR1 and CDR2 (germline): SGDLS, YYNGEE. The CDR3 DNA follows: TGTGCCAGCAGCGACCATCTAGCGGGACCCTACAATGAGCAGTTCTTC. Translating gives CASSDHLAGPYNEQFF.

V usage is TRBV2 and J usage is TRBJ2-4; TRBD1 might be the D (5 bases). The germline V and J ends were trimmed by 3 bases and 2 bases, with 8 bases remaining between them. The CDR3 is 14 amino acids. The germline V gene has CDR1 SNHLY and CDR2 FYNNEI. The CDR3 nucleotides read TGTGCCAGCAGTGATGGGGCGTCCAAAAACATTCAGTACTTC. Translation: CASSDGASKNIQYF.

J is TRBJ1-4 and V is TRBV28; no reliable D call. The ends were cut back, 5 bases at V and 7 bases at J, with 20 bases in the middle. This CDR3 spans 16 amino acids. CDR1 MDHEN and CDR2 SYDVKM come from the germline V gene. The CDR3 nucleotides are TGTGCCAGCAGTACTAAAACGGGCCCTGCCAGTGAAAAACTGTTTTTT. Translated, it gives CASSTKTGPASEKLFF.

Details on this clone: This specimen includes other DNA sequences encoding the same CDR3. The chain recombines TRBV29-1 with TRBJ2-1; no clear D. Per germline, CDR1 SQVTM and CDR2 ANQGSEA. The CDR3 spans 11 residues. V lost 2 bases and J 6 bases, leaving 5 bases between the germline ends. CDR3 sequence (DNA): TGCAGCGTTGAATCAGGCAATGAGCAGTTCTTC. Protein: CSVESGNEQFF.

V is TRBV27 and J is TRBJ1-5; 7 nucleotides align to TRBD1. The CDR3 runs to 14 residues. The germline V gene encodes CDR1 MNHEY and CDR2 SMNVEV (reference sequence). The V gene end was trimmed by 5 bases and the J gene end by 7 bases; junction bases not matched to a gene: 8. The CDR3 reads CASSTTGSGQPQHF. The CDR3 DNA reads TGTGCCAGCAGTACGACAGGGTCCGGGCAGCCCCAGCATTTT.

The chain couples TRBV7-9 to TRBJ2-3; a weak D match, TRBD2 (5 bases). The CDR3 is made up of 14 amino acids. Trimming took off 6 bases at V and 6 bases at J, with 16 bases between the two ends. Germline V gives CDR1 SEHNR, CDR2 FQNEAQ (reference sequence). CDR3 sequence reads: CASRPFAPGDTQYF. The CDR3 region has the DNA TGTGCCAGCAGACCCTTCGCCCCGGGGGATACGCAGTATTTT.

The rearrangement joins TRBV6-5 to TRBJ2-7, with 7 nucleotides matching TRBD1. The junction had 3 bases not matched to a gene; V was cut back by 1 base and J by 6 bases. The CDR3 spans 13 residues. Germline V gives CDR1 MNHEY, CDR2 SVGAGI. The CDR3 region is CASSYLRTGEQYF. DNA for the CDR3: TGTGCCAGCAGTTACTTGAGGACAGGCGAGCAGTACTTC.